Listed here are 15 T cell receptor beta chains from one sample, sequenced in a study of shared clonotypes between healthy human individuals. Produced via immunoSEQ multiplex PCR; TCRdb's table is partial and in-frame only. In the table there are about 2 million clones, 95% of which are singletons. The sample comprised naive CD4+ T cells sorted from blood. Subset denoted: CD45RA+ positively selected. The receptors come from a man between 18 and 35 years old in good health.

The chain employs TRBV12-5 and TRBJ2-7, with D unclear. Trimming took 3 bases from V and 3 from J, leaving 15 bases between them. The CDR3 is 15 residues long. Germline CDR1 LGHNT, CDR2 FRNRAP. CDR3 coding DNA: TGTGCTAGTGGTTTAATCGTCAACAGAGACTACGAGCAGTACTTC. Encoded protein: CASGLIVNRDYEQYF.

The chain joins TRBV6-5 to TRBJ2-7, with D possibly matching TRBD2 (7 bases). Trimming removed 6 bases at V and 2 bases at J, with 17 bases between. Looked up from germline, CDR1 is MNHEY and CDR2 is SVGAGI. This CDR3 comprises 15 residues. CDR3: CASSRGGGSTYEQYF. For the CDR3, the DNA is TGTGCCAGCAGCCGGGGAGGGGGTTCCACCTACGAGCAGTACTTC.

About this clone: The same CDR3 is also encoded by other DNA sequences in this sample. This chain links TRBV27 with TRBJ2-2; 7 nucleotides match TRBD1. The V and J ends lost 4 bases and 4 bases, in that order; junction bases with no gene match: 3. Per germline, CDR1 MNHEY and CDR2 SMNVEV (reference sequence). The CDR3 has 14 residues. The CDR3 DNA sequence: TGTGCCAGCAGTTACAGGGGTGGCACCGGGGAGCTGTTTTTT. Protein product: CASSYRGGTGELFF.

The CDR3 reads CASSPREGLYNEQFF. CDR3 in DNA: TGTGCCAGCAGCCCCCGGGAGGGGCTCTACAATGAGCAGTTCTTC. The V gene is TRBV7-8, the J gene TRBJ2-1, with TRBD2 matching 8 bases. Germline V CDR1 and CDR2: SGHVS, FQNEAQ. CDR3 size: 15 residues. J was trimmed by 3 bases and V by 5 bases; bases with no gene match: 6.

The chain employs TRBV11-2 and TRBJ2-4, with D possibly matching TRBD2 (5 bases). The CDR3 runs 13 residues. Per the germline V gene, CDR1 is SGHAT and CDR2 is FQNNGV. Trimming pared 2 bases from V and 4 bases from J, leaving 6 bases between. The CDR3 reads CASSLTGKNIQYF. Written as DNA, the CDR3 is TGTGCCAGCAGCTTAACGGGAAAAAACATTCAGTACTTC. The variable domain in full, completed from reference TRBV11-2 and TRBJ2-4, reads EAGVAQSPRYKIIEKRQSVAFWCNPISGHATLYWYQQILGQGPKLLIQFQNNGVVDDSQLPKDRFSAERLKGVDSTLKIQPAKLEDSAVYLCASSLTGKNIQYFGAGTRLSVL.

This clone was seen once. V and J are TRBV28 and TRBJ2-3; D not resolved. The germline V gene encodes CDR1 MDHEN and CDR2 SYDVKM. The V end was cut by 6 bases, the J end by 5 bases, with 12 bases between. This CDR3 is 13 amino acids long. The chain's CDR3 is CASSSRVGDTQYF. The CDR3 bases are TGTGCCAGCAGCTCCCGGGTCGGAGATACGCAGTATTTT.

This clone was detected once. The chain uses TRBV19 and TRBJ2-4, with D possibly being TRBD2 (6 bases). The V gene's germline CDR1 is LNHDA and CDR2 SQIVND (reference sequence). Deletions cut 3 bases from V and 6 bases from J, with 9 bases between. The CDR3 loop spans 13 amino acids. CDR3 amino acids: CASSMLEGNIQYF. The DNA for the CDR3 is TGTGCCAGTAGTATGCTGGAGGGAAACATTCAGTACTTC.

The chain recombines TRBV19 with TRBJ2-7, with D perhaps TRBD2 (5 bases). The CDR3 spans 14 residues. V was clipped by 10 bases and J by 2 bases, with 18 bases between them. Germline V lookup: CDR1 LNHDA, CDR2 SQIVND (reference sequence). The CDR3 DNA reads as TGTGCCACGAAGGCGGAGGTGCCCCCCTACGAGCAGTACTTC. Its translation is CATKAEVPPYEQYF.

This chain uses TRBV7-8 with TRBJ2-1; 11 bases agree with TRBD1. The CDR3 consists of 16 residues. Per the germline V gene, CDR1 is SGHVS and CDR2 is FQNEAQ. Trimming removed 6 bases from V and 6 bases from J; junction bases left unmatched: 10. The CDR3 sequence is CASSPDRDRGSNEQFF. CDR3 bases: TGTGCCAGCAGTCCAGATAGGGACAGGGGGAGCAATGAGCAGTTCTTC. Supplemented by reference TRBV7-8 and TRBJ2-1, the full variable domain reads GAGVSQSPRYKVAKRGQDVALRCDPISGHVSLFWYQQALGQGPEFLTYFQNEAQLDKSGLPSDRFFAERPEGSVSTLKIQRTQQEDSAVYLCASSPDRDRGSNEQFFGPGTRLTVL.

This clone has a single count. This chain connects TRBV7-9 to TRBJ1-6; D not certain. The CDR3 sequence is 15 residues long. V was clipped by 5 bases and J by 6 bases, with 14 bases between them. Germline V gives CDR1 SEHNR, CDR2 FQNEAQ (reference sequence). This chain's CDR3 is CASSDPLGSNSPLHF. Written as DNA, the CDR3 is TGTGCCAGCAGCGATCCTTTGGGAAGTAATTCACCCCTCCACTTT. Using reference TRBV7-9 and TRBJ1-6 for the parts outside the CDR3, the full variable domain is DTGVSQNPRHKITKRGQNVTFRCDPISEHNRLYWYRQTLGQGPEFLTYFQNEAQLEKSRLLSDRFSAERPKGSFSTLEIQRTEQGDSAMYLCASSDPLGSNSPLHFGNGTRLTVT.

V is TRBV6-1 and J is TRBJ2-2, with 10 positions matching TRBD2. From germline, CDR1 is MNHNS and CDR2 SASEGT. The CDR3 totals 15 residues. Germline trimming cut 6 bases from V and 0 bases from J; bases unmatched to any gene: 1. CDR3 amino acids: CASRGLATNTGELFF. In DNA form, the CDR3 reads TGTGCCAGCAGGGGACTAGCGACGAACACCGGGGAGCTGTTTTTT.

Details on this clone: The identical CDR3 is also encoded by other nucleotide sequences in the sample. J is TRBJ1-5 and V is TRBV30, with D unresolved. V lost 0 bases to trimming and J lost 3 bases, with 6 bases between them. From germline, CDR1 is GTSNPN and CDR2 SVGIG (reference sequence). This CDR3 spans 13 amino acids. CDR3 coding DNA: TGTGCCTGGAGTGTTTCGAACAATCAGCCCCAGCATTTT. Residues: CAWSVSNNQPQHF. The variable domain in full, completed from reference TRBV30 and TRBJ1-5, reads SQTIHQWPATLVQPVGSPLSLECTVEGTSNPNLYWYRQAAGRGLQLLFYSVGIGQISSEVPQNLSASRPQDRQFILSSKKLLLSDSGFYLCAWSVSNNQPQHFGDGTRLSIL.

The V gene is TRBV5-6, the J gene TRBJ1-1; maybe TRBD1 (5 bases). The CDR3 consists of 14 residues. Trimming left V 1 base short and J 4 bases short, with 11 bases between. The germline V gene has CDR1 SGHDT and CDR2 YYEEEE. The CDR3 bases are TGTGCCAGCAGCTTGTATGCGGGGGGCACTGAAGCTTTCTTT. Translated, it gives CASSLYAGGTEAFF.

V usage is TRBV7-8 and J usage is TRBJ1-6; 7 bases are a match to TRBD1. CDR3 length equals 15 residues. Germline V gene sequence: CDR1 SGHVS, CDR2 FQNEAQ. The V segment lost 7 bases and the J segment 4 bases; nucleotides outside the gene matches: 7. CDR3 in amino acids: CASTPTGSYNSPLHF. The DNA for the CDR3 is TGTGCCAGCACCCCGACAGGGAGTTATAATTCACCCCTCCACTTT.

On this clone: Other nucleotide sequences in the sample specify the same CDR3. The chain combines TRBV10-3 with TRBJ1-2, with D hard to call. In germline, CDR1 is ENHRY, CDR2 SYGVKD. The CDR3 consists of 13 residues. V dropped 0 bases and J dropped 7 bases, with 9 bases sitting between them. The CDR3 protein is CAISESTGSGYTF. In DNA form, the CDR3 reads TGTGCCATCAGTGAGTCGACTGGATCTGGCTACACCTTC.